Described below is a single TCR beta chain sequence and its context. This clone was observed once. Which antigen it targets is not known. No base quality values were provided; no much bigger clone lies one nucleotide off. This record belongs to a study of blood T cell repertoires in COVID-19 (dated by TCRdb to the early 2020s). Context from the whole study: Samples covering the acute and convalescent phases of COVID-19 were provided by collaborators in the United States, Italy and Spain. The prospective study material was composed of cDNA or gDNA derived from T cells, B-cell-depleted T cells, or PBMCs. Subjects who had been exposed to COVID-19, were actively infected with it, or had recovered from it provided the deeply sampled blood TCRbeta repertoires that made up the dataset. The repertoires were released in a freely available public database meant as a resource for research on the immune response to SARS-CoV-2. Samples came from the ongoing ImmuneRACE study (first 160 participants) plus 1,254 subjects from 6 global collaborators. A de-identified subject ID, COVID-19 status, age in years and sex were almost always included in the sample metadata. Where HLA class I and class II types were available, the types were taken from metadata supplied by the sample provider, not from assay-based typing.

In Seattle, one collaborating source enrolled patients while the infection was active and tracked those patients longitudinally over the course of disease. The collaborating institutions used their own protocols to collect whole blood in K2EDTA tubes. For TCRbeta analysis, collaborators shipped samples as frozen whole blood, isolated PBMCs, or DNA extracted from either of those sample types. The immunoSEQ Assay, a bias-controlled multiplex PCR, was used to amplify TCRbeta CDR3 regions from genomic DNA. The published analysis was carried out like this. Nucleated cell counts per sample were estimated from amplification of reference gene primers within the assay. Sequence reads were collapsed and filtered to measure the absolute abundance of every unique TCRbeta CDR3 rearrangement. For each sample, productive Simpson clonality was calculated as the square root of Simpson's diversity index across productive rearrangements. TCRdb stores this immuneACCESS table with in-frame sequences only. Part of the clones is absent; in the studies checked, under half of the shortfall reflects unresolved V genes, and no reason is known for the rest. V and J calls and clone size are those listed in that table; D and trimming were worked out from the DNA. This sample holds 200,000 to 250,000 clones; approximately 85% were observed only once. Of the sample, 2% to 3% falls within the top ten clones.

What the research found in general, with its limitations: The quantity of clinical and demographic metadata differed by source and by participant and was supplied without curation.

From the cysteine up to the phenylalanine, the CDR3 has a length of 15 residues. Kept here is only the CDR3 DNA, which spans 45 bases and is read in frame from base 1. V is shortened by 5 bases, J by 3 bases, and the region joining them spans 17 bases. CDR1 SEHNR and CDR2 FQNEAQ were looked up in the germline V gene (reference sequence). The sequenced sample consisted of peripheral blood. The V and J segments used are TRBV7-9 and TRBJ2-7, and TRBD1 may be the D gene, going by 5 matching bases. This clonotype was sampled from an older woman with COVID-19, enrolled during active disease. The CDR3 region reads CASSPRGLLLYEQYF. The DNA reads as follows: TGTGCCAGCAGCCCTAGGGGCCTCCTCCTCTACGAGCAGTACTTC.